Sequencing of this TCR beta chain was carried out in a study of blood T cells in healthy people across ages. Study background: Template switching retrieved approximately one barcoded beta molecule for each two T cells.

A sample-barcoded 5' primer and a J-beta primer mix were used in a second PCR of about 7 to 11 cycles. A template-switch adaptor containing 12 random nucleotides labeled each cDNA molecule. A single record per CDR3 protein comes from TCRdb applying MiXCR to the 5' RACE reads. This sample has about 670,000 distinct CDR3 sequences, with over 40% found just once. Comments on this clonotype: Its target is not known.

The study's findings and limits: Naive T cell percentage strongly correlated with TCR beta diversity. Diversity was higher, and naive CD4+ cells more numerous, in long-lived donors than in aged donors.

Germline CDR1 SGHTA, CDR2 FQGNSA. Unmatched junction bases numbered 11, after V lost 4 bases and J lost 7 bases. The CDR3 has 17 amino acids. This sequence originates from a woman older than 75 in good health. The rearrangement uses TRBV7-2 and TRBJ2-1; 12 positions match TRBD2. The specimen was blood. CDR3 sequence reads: CASSSSPTSGRQNEQFF. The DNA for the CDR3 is TGTGCCAGCAGCTCCAGCCCGACTAGCGGGAGACAGAATGAGCAGTTCTTC.